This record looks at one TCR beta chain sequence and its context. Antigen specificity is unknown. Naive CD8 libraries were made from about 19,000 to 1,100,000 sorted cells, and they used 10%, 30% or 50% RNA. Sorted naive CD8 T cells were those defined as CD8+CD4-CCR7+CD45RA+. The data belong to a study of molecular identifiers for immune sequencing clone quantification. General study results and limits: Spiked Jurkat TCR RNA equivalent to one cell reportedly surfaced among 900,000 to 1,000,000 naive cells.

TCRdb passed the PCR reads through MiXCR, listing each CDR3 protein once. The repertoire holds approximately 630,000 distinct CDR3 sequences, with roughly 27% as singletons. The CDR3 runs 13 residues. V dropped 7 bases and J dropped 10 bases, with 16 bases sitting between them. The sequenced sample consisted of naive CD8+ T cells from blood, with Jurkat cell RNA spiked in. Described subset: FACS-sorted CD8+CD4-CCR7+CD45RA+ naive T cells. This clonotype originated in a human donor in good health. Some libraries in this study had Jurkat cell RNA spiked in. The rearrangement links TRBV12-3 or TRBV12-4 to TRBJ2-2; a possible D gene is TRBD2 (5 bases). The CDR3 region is CASTPDGSVELFF. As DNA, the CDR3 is TGTGCCAGCACGCCCGACGGTAGCGTGGAGCTGTTTTTT.